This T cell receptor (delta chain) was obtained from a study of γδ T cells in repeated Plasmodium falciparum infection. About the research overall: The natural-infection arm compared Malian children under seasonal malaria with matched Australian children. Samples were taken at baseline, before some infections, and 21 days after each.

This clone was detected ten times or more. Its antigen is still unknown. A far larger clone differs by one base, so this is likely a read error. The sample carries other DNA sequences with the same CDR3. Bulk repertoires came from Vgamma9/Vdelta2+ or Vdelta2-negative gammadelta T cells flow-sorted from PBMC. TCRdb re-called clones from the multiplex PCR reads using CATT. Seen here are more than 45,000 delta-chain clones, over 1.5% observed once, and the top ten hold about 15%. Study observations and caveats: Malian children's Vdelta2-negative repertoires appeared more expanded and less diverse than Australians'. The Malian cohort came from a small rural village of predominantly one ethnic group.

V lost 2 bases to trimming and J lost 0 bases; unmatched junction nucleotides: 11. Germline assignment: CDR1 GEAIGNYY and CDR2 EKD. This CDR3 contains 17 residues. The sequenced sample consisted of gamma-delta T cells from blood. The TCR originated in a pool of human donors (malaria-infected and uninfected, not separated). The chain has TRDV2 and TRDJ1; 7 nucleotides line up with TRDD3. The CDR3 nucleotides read TGTGCCTGTGACAACCGCCTACTGGGGTTCAACACCGATAAACTCATCTTT. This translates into CACDNRLLGFNTDKLIF.